Listed below are T cell receptor beta chains from one sample, sequenced in a study of blood T cell repertoires in COVID-19. The data were produced by immunoSEQ multiplex PCR, yet TCRdb's version contains in-frame clones alone and is incomplete. There are 60,000 to 90,000 clones in the sample; around nine tenths occur only once, and 4% to 6% lies in the top ten. The sample consisted of peripheral blood. Receptors were obtained from a woman of 80 years or more with active or convalescent COVID-19. Both conserved end residues are part of each CDR3. The D gene is left open where the match is weak. Only part of the rows carry a size: once, few, many, or a class if the clone is expanded.

v_call	d_call	j_call	clone_size	cdr3_aa	cdr3_nt
TRBV28	-	TRBJ1-5	-	CASMGGNQPQHF	TGTGCCAGCATGGGGGGAAATCAGCCCCAGCATTTT
TRBV2	TRBD1	TRBJ2-1	-	CASRGQNNEQFF	TGTGCCAGCAGGGGACAGAACAATGAGCAGTTCTTC
TRBV6-5	TRBD1	TRBJ1-2	-	CASSLTGTALNGYTF	TGTGCCAGCAGTTTAACCGGGACAGCCCTCAATGGCTACACCTTC
TRBV5-4	-	TRBJ1-1	-	CASSSYDREGAFF	TGTGCCAGCAGCTCGTACGACAGAGAAGGAGCTTTCTTT
TRBV27	TRBD1	TRBJ2-1	-	CASRGTERYNEQFF	TGTGCCAGCAGAGGGACAGAACGCTACAATGAGCAGTTCTTC
TRBV28	-	TRBJ1-2	-	CASRESGGPGGYTF	TGTGCCAGCAGGGAGTCGGGAGGTCCCGGGGGCTACACCTTC
TRBV9	-	TRBJ1-1	-	CASRGPVHTEAFF	TGTGCCAGCCGTGGGCCGGTCCACACTGAAGCTTTCTTT
TRBV11-2	-	TRBJ2-7	-	CASSPQGGFISYEQYF	TGTGCCAGCAGCCCGCAAGGCGGGTTTATCTCCTACGAGCAGTACTTC
TRBV25-1	-	TRBJ2-7	once	CASSPRGGQYEQYF	TGTGCCAGCTCCCCCCGCGGAGGGCAATACGAGCAGTACTTC
TRBV6-1	TRBD1	TRBJ1-2	few	CASSDPDRQGARSYTF	TGTGCCAGCAGTGATCCGGACCGACAGGGGGCGAGGAGCTACACCTTC
TRBV28	-	TRBJ1-2	-	CASSLVVGGGYTF	TGTGCCAGCAGTTTGGTCGTTGGGGGCGGCTACACCTTC
TRBV6-2/TRBV6-3	-	TRBJ2-1	-	CASSLTGSSYNEQFF	TGTGCCAGCAGTCTGACTGGGAGCTCCTACAATGAGCAGTTCTTC
TRBV19	-	TRBJ2-7	-	CASSWQASYEQYF	TGTGCCAGTAGTTGGCAGGCCTCCTACGAGCAGTACTTC
TRBV5-1	-	TRBJ2-7	-	CASSLSGSNYEQYF	TGCGCCAGCAGCCTTAGCGGTTCTAACTACGAGCAGTACTTC
TRBV30	TRBD2	TRBJ2-1	-	CAWSVGGSGRDQGQFF	TGTGCCTGGAGTGTAGGGGGTAGCGGGAGGGATCAGGGGCAGTTCTTC
TRBV6-2/TRBV6-3	-	TRBJ1-3	few	CASSWSREAGNTIYF	TGTGCCAGCAGTTGGAGTAGGGAGGCTGGAAACACCATATATTTT
TRBV11-3	TRBD2	TRBJ2-3	-	CASSAGLAGVTKLDTQYF	TGTGCCAGCAGCGCCGGACTAGCGGGTGTCACTAAACTAGATACGCAGTATTTT
TRBV10-2	TRBD2	TRBJ2-3	-	CASSALGLAGGTDTQYF	TGCGCCAGCAGTGCCCTCGGACTAGCGGGGGGTACAGATACGCAGTATTTT
TRBV6-2/TRBV6-3	TRBD1	TRBJ2-3	-	CASRYSTGGLTDTQYF	TGTGCCAGCAGATACTCAACAGGGGGCCTCACAGATACGCAGTATTTT
TRBV6-2/TRBV6-3	TRBD2	TRBJ2-1	-	CASSPSGRSYNEQFF	TGTGCCAGCAGTCCGAGCGGGAGATCCTACAATGAGCAGTTCTTC
TRBV7-9	-	TRBJ2-1	-	CASSLASRGYNEQFF	TGTGCCAGCAGCTTAGCGAGTAGAGGCTACAATGAGCAGTTCTTC
TRBV9	TRBD2	TRBJ2-1	-	CASSVAPSGPGEQFF	TGTGCCAGCAGCGTAGCCCCTAGCGGGCCTGGGGAGCAGTTCTTC
TRBV18	-	TRBJ1-3	-	CASSDDRTSGNTIYF	TGTGCCAGCTCCGACGACAGGACCTCTGGAAACACCATATATTTT
TRBV18	TRBD2	TRBJ2-1	-	CASSPTSGGNEQFF	TGTGCCAGCTCACCGACTAGCGGGGGGAATGAGCAGTTCTTC
TRBV7-2	-	TRBJ2-5	few	CASSLAGRVLETQYF	TGTGCCAGCAGCTTAGCAGGCCGGGTCCTTGAGACCCAGTACTTC
TRBV7-2	TRBD1	TRBJ1-3	-	CASSSGQGSGNTIYF	TGTGCCAGCAGCTCCGGACAGGGCTCTGGAAACACCATATATTTT
TRBV28	-	TRBJ1-5	few	CASSRVHQPQHF	TGTGCCAGCAGCAGGGTTCATCAGCCCCAGCATTTT
TRBV6-5	TRBD1	TRBJ2-7	-	CASSPLGTVSYEQYF	TGTGCCAGCAGTCCCCTCGGGACAGTCTCCTACGAGCAGTACTTC